Below, 5 T cell receptor beta chains from the same sample are listed, as sequenced in a study of T cells in Graves' hyperthyroidism and ophthalmopathy (dated by TCRdb to the late 2010s). The library came from multiplex PCR. Sequencing was carried out with an Illumina HiSeq 2000. Amplification of TCR beta CDR3 regions was carried out from RNA transcripts. For the first round of RT-PCR on the TCR CDR3, the HTBI primer set was used together with the Qiagen OneStep RT-PCR kit. Using fastp trimming at Q25 and MiXCR clonotype assembly, TCRdb reanalyzed the public sequencing data and kept in-frame beta chains. CDR3 protein sequences are deduplicated, and each keeps its most common genes and DNA. This sample gives 550,000 to 650,000 distinct CDR3 sequences in total; 14% of them show up just once. 5% to 7% of the sample rests with the top ten. Sequenced input: blood. These receptors were taken from a woman aged 25-40 years with Graves' hyperthyroidism that later progressed to Graves' ophthalmopathy.

This clonotype turned up a few times. The chain joins TRBV6-5 to TRBJ1-5; no firm D call. The germline V gene has CDR1 MNHEY and CDR2 SVGAGI. The V end was cut by 0 bases, the J end by 1 base, with 7 bases between. This CDR3 comprises 15 residues. CDR3 bases: TGTGCCAGCAGTTACTCAATTGGGAGCAATCAGCCCCAGCATTTT. It specifies CASSYSIGSNQPQHF.

J is TRBJ1-6 and V is TRBV7-2; perhaps TRBD1 as D (6 bases). This CDR3 region has 16 residues. Trimming left V 8 bases short and J 0 bases short, with 14 bases between. Germline-derived CDR1 and CDR2 are SGHTA and FQGNSA. The DNA for the CDR3 is TGTGCCAGCCGTCACGACAGGAGCTCCTATAATTCACCCCTCCACTTT. Residues: CASRHDRSSYNSPLHF.

This clonotype was found many times. The chain joins TRBV27 to TRBJ1-5; a weak D match, TRBD1 (6 bases). The germline gives CDR1 MNHEY, CDR2 SMNVEV (reference sequence). The CDR3 is 15 residues long. V dropped 3 bases and J dropped 4 bases, with 13 bases sitting between them. In DNA, the CDR3 is TGTGCCAGCAGTTTCGGACAGTCACGGAATCAGCCCCAGCATTTT. Protein sequence: CASSFGQSRNQPQHF.

There are a few counts of this clonotype. The J gene is TRBJ1-2, the V gene TRBV7-9, with TRBD1 matching over 10 bases. This CDR3 has 14 residues. Per the germline V gene, CDR1 is SEHNR and CDR2 is FQNEAQ (reference sequence). Trimming cost V 5 bases and J 6 bases; bases outside gene matches: 6. This CDR3 is CASSGGQGIDGYTF. The CDR3 DNA reads as TGTGCCAGCAGCGGGGGACAGGGGATAGATGGCTACACCTTC.

This clonotype was detected many times. V is TRBV7-9 and J is TRBJ2-1; 12 bases are a match to TRBD1. This CDR3 spans 15 amino acids. Germline V CDR1 and CDR2: SEHNR, FQNEAQ (reference sequence). J lost 8 bases, V lost 5 bases, and 7 bases had no gene match. The CDR3 protein is CASSIPGQGADEQFF. The CDR3 bases are TGTGCCAGCAGCATACCGGGACAGGGGGCCGATGAGCAGTTCTTC.